The clone carrying this TCR beta chain was seen a few times. Per germline, CDR1 LNHNV and CDR2 YYDKDF (reference sequence). The CDR3 contains 15 residues. The junction had 1 base not matched to a gene; V was cut back by 0 bases and J by 7 bases. This sample was included in a study of T cells in Graves' hyperthyroidism and ophthalmopathy. Researchers took RNA transcripts and amplified the TCR beta CDR3 regions from them. HTBI primers drove first-round RT-PCR of the TCR CDR3. TCRdb itself ran the multiplex PCR reads through MiXCR, one entry per CDR3 protein. The table records about 620,000 distinct CDR3 sequences, about a sixth of them present only once.

The clonotype comes from a woman in her thirties with Graves' hyperthyroidism. The chain is built from TRBV15 and TRBJ1-6, with 9 nucleotides matching TRBD1. Sample: blood. CDR3 coding DNA: TGTGCCACCAGCAGAGAGGGACAGGGAAATTCACCCCTCCACTTT. This sequence encodes CATSREGQGNSPLHF.